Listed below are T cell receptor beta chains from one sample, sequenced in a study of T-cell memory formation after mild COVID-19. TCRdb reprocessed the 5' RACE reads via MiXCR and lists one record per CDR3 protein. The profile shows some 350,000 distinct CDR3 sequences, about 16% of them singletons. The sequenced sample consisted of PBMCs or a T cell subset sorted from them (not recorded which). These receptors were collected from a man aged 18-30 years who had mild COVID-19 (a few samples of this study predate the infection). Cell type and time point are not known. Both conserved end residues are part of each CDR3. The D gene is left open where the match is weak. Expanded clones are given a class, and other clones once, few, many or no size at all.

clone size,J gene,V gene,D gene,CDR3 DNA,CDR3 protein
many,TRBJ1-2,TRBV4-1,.,TGCGCCAGCAGCCAAGAATCCGGGTATGGCTACACCTTC,CASSQESGYGYTF
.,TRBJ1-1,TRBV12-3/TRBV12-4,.,TGTGCCAGCAGTTTTGACAGTCGGAGCACTGAAGCTTTCTTT,CASSFDSRSTEAFF
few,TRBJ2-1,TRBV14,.,TGTGCCAGCAGCCTAAGGGGTCCGGGGGGCCGGGGTAATGAGCAGTTCTTC,CASSLRGPGGRGNEQFF
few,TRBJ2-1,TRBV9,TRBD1,TGTGCCAGCAGCGGACAAGGGACAGGGTTCGGCGATGAGCAGTTCTTC,CASSGQGTGFGDEQFF
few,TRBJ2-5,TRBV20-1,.,TGCAGTGCCTCTGAGATCCAGGGGCGGGAGACCCAGTACTTC,CSASEIQGRETQYF
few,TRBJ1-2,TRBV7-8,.,TGTGCCAGCAGCGAAGGACATCTACCTAACTATGGCTACACCTTC,CASSEGHLPNYGYTF
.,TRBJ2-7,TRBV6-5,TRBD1,TGTGCCAGCAGCAACAGGGGGGTCTACGAGCAGTACTTC,CASSNRGVYEQYF
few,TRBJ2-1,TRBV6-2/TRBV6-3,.,TGTGCCAGCAGTTACTCCGGACTCAGCAATGAGCAGTTCTTC,CASSYSGLSNEQFF
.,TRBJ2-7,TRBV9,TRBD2,TGTGCCAGCAGCGTAGATCCTAGCGGGGCCTCCGAGCAGTACTTC,CASSVDPSGASEQYF
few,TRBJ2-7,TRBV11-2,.,TGTGCCAGCACCACGTGGGGGGCCTACGAGCAGTACTTC,CASTTWGAYEQYF
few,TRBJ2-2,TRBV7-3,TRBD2,TGTGCCAGCGAACTAGCGGGGACCGGGGAGCTGTTTTTT,CASELAGTGELFF
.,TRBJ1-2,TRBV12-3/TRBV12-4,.,TGTGCCAGCAGTTTATGGCCGGGCTACACCTTC,CASSLWPGYTF
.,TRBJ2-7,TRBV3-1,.,TGTGCCAGCAGCCCCAGGGATATCGCCTACGAGCAGTACTTC,CASSPRDIAYEQYF
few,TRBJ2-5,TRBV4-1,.,TGCGCCAGCAGCCAAGAGCTAGGAGGGCAAGAGACCCAGTACTTC,CASSQELGGQETQYF
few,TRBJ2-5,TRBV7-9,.,TGTGCCAGCAGCTCCAGGCAGGGACCCCCAGAGACCCAGTACTTC,CASSSRQGPPETQYF
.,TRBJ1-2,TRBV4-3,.,TGCGCCAGCAGCACAACACCTGCCGGCGCCAGGTCCTATGGCTACACCTTC,CASSTTPAGARSYGYTF
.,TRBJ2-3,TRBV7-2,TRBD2,TGTGCCAGCAGCTCCCGGACTAGCGGGGGGGCCGCAGATACGCAGTATTTT,CASSSRTSGGAADTQYF
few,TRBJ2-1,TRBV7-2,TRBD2,TGTGCCAGCAGCTATGGACTTAGCGGGGTGAGCTCCTACAATGAGCAGTTCTTC,CASSYGLSGVSSYNEQFF
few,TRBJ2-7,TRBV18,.,TGTGCCAGCTCATTCCCACCAGACGGCGAGCAGTACTTC,CASSFPPDGEQYF
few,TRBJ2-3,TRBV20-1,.,TGCAGTGCTAGGGGGGACTTCCTCCGGTTAGATACGCAGTATTTT,CSARGDFLRLDTQYF
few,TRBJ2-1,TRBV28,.,TGTGCCAGCACGACGTTAGGAGCGAGGGGCCGGAGCTCCTACAATGAGCAGTTCTTC,CASTTLGARGRSSYNEQFF
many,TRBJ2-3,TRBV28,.,TGTGCCAGCAGTTCCGGACACCCCACAGATACGCAGTATTTT,CASSSGHPTDTQYF
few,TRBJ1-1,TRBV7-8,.,TGTGCCAGCAGCTTATCTGTAGTGAACACTGAAGCTTTCTTT,CASSLSVVNTEAFF
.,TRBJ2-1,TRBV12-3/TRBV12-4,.,TGTGCCAGCAGTTTTCAGTTTGTTACGCCTACTGAGCAGTTCTTC,CASSFQFVTPTEQFF
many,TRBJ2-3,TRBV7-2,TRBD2,TGTGCCAGCAGCGCTTTGACTAGCGGGGGCCGGGTAGATACGCAGTATTTT,CASSALTSGGRVDTQYF
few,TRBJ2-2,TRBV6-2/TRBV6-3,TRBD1,TGTGCCAGCAGCCCACAGGGGGCGAACACCGGGGAGCTGTTTTTT,CASSPQGANTGELFF
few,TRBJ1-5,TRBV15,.,TGTGCCACCACCCCAGGCGTCACGAGAACCGGACAGCCCCAGCATTTT,CATTPGVTRTGQPQHF
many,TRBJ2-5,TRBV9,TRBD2,TGTGCCAGCAGCCCCTATAGCGGGGGGCCAGGAGAGACCCAGTACTTC,CASSPYSGGPGETQYF
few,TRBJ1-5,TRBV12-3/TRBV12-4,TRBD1,TGTGCCAGCAGTTTAGAGGGGGCGAGTCAGCCCCAGCATTTT,CASSLEGASQPQHF
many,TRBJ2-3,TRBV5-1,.,TGCGCCAGCAGCTTGGAGGCGGGGGATACGCAGTATTTT,CASSLEAGDTQYF
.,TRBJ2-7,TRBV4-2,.,TGTGCCAGCAGCCACAGGGGGAGGGAAGGCGAGCAGTACTTC,CASSHRGREGEQYF
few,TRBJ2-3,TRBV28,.,TGTGCCAGCATTGGCGGGGCACAGCTTAACACAGATACGCAGTATTTT,CASIGGAQLNTDTQYF
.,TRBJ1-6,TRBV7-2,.,TGTGCCAGCAGCTTAGGTGGGATATCACCCCTCCACTTT,CASSLGGISPLHF
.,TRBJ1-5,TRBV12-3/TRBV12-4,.,TGTGCCAGCAGTCTCCAGGGCCCCAATCAGCCCCAGCATTTT,CASSLQGPNQPQHF
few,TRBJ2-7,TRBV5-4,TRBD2,TGTGCCAGCAGCCAATCCGGGACTAGCGGGGGGGCCCGGTACTACGAGCAGTACTTC,CASSQSGTSGGARYYEQYF
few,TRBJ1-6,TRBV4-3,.,TGCGCTTCTCAAGGGGACATAAATAATTCACCCCTCCACTTT,CASQGDINNSPLHF
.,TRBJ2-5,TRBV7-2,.,TGTGCCAGCAGCGGCATTTTTGAGACCCAGTACTTC,CASSGIFETQYF
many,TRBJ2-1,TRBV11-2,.,TGTGCCAGCGCCTCTGACCCGTCCTCCTACAATGAGCAGTTCTTC,CASASDPSSYNEQFF
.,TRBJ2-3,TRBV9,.,TGTGCCAGCAACGCCGGGGTGGTCACAGATACGCAGTATTTT,CASNAGVVTDTQYF
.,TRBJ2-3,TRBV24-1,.,TGTGCCACCAGGGACATAACAGATACGCAGTATTTT,CATRDITDTQYF
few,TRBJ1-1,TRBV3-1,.,TGTGCCAGCAGCCAAGCTGGGGCCCTCGAAGCTTTCTTT,CASSQAGALEAFF
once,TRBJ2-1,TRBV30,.,TGTGCCTGGATCGACAATGAGCAGTTCTTC,CAWIDNEQFF
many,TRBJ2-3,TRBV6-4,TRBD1,TGTGCCAGCAGTGACGGGACAGGGGCAGATACGCAGTATTTT,CASSDGTGADTQYF
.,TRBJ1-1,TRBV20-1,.,TGCAGTGCTAGTGAGACCCCGGACAGCTTGAACACTGAAGCTTTCTTT,CSASETPDSLNTEAFF
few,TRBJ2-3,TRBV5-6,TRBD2,TGTGCCAGCATCGGCCGACGGGACTACACAGATACGCAGTATTTT,CASIGRRDYTDTQYF
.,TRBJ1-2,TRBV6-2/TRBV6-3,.,TGTGCCAGCAGTCGGACAGACAATGGCTACACCTTC,CASSRTDNGYTF
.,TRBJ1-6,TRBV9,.,TGTGCCAGCACTATTACAGGGTCTACACCCCTCCACTTT,CASTITGSTPLHF
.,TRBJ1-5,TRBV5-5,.,TGTGCCAGCAGCCCTAGCGTCCTGAGCAATCAGCCCCAGCATTTT,CASSPSVLSNQPQHF
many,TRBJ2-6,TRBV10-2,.,TGCGCCAGCAGTGAGAGCCGGGGACGGGACCCTGGGGCCAACGTCCTGACTTTC,CASSESRGRDPGANVLTF
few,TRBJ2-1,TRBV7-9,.,TGTGCCAGCAGTTTAACGGATGGGGGCAACAATGAGCAGTTCTTC,CASSLTDGGNNEQFF
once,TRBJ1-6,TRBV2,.,TGTGCCAGCAATACGGGGAGCTCGCAACCCCTCCACTTT,CASNTGSSQPLHF
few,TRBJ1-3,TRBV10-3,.,TGTGCCATCAGTGAATCAGGCGCTGGAAACACCATATATTTT,CAISESGAGNTIYF